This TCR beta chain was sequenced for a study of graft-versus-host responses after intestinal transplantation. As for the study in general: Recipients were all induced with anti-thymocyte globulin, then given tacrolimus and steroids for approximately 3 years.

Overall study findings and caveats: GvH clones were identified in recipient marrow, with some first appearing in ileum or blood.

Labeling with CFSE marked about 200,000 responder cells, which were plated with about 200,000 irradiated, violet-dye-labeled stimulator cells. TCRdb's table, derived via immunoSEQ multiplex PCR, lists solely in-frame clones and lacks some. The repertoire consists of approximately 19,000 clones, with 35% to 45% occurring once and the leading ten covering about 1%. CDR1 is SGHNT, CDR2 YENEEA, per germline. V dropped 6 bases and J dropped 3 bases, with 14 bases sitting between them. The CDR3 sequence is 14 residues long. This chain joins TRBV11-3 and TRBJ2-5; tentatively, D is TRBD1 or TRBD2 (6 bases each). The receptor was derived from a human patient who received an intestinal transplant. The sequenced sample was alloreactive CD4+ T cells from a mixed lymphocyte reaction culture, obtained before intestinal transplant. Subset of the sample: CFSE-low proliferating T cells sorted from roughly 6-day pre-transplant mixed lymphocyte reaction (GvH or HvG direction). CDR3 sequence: CASRRGAREETQYF. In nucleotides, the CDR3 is TGTGCCAGCAGGAGGGGGGCCCGCGAAGAGACCCAGTACTTC.